This is a list of T cell receptor beta chains from one sample in a study of PD-1 blockade in classical Hodgkin lymphoma. The data were produced by immunoSEQ multiplex PCR, yet TCRdb's version contains in-frame clones alone and is incomplete. The table records about 100,000 clones, around 88% of them present only once. The material sequenced was peripheral blood mononuclear cells (PBMCs), taken before the second cycle of nivolumab. The receptors here all came from a human donor with classical Hodgkin lymphoma. The CDR3 runs from the conserved cysteine through the conserved F or W. Fields, in order: D gene, clone size, V gene, J gene, CDR3 protein, CDR3 DNA. The D gene is left open where the match is weak. Clone size is stated in some rows and not others, as once, few, many or a class when expanded.

-	few	TRBV21-1	TRBJ1-2	CASSKWKGARRDGYTF	TGTGCCAGCAGCAAATGGAAGGGGGCGAGAAGAGATGGCTACACCTTC
-	-	TRBV6-5	TRBJ2-7	CASSYKGFSSYEQYF	TGTGCCAGCAGTTACAAGGGGTTCAGCTCCTACGAGCAGTACTTC
-	-	TRBV30	TRBJ1-3	CAWSISRGSSGNTIYF	TGTGCCTGGAGTATCTCCCGGGGGAGCTCTGGAAACACCATATATTTT
-	-	TRBV12-1	TRBJ2-6	CASSKLGQSRANVLTF	TGTGCCAGCAGCAAACTAGGACAAAGTCGGGCCAACGTCCTGACTTTC
-	-	TRBV20-1	TRBJ2-3	CSARVTDTQYF	TGCAGTGCTAGGGTCACAGATACGCAGTATTTT
-	-	TRBV6-5	TRBJ1-1	CASSYSTSGRRKEAFF	TGTGCCAGCAGTTACTCGACTTCAGGCCGACGAAAAGAAGCTTTCTTT
-	-	TRBV6-5	TRBJ2-7	CASSYREEEYEQYF	TGTGCCAGCAGTTACAGGGAGGAAGAGTACGAGCAGTACTTC
-	-	TRBV7-2	TRBJ2-5	CASSLARGSETQYF	TGTGCCAGCAGCTTAGCGAGGGGGTCGGAGACCCAGTACTTC
TRBD1	-	TRBV6-5	TRBJ1-3	CASRRTGDGGNTIYF	TGTGCCAGCAGGCGGACAGGGGATGGTGGAAACACCATATATTTT
-	-	TRBV4-1	TRBJ2-1	CASSHRGYGQFF	TGCGCCAGCAGCCACCGGGGGTACGGACAGTTCTTC
-	-	TRBV5-4	TRBJ2-1	CASSSTGTYNEQFF	TGTGCCAGCAGCTCCACAGGGACCTACAATGAGCAGTTCTTC
-	-	TRBV19	TRBJ2-7	CASSASATYEQYF	TGTGCCAGTAGTGCTAGCGCTACCTACGAGCAGTACTTC
-	-	TRBV2	TRBJ1-1	CASSEEVTVDTEAFF	TGTGCCAGCTCCGAAGAAGTGACAGTAGACACTGAAGCTTTCTTT
-	-	TRBV19	TRBJ1-6	CASSISPGENSPLHF	TGTGCCAGTAGTATTTCTCCTGGTGAGAATTCACCCCTCCACTTT
-	-	TRBV7-6	TRBJ2-7	CASNPGVPLSSYEQYF	TGTGCCAGCAACCCAGGTGTCCCACTTAGCTCCTACGAGCAGTACTTC
-	-	TRBV4-1	TRBJ1-2	CASSQLTRQTPREGYGYTF	TGCGCCAGCAGCCAACTCACGAGACAGACCCCCCGGGAAGGCTATGGCTACACCTTC
-	-	TRBV6-5	TRBJ2-7	CASSYAQRSSYEQYF	TGTGCCAGCAGTTACGCTCAGAGGAGCTCCTACGAGCAGTACTTC
TRBD2	-	TRBV5-8	TRBJ2-3	CASSFGRTSGGTDTQYF	TGTGCCAGCAGCTTTGGAAGGACTAGCGGGGGCACAGATACGCAGTATTTT
-	-	TRBV30	TRBJ1-4	CAWSPHGTRENEKLFF	TGTGCCTGGAGTCCCCACGGCACCAGGGAGAATGAAAAACTGTTTTTT
-	-	TRBV6-1	TRBJ2-1	CASSEGVGSAYNEQFF	TGTGCCAGCAGTGAAGGGGTGGGATCGGCATACAATGAGCAGTTCTTC
TRBD2	-	TRBV30	TRBJ2-5	CAWSVVSGGATETQYF	TGTGCCTGGAGTGTTGTTAGCGGGGGGGCAACGGAGACCCAGTACTTC
-	-	TRBV2	TRBJ2-7	CASRQGEGEQYF	TGTGCCAGCAGACAGGGGGAGGGGGAGCAGTACTTC
-	-	TRBV6-5	TRBJ1-6	CASRGPGLYSPLHF	TGTGCCAGCAGGGGGCCAGGGTTGTATTCACCCCTCCACTTT
TRBD1	-	TRBV7-9	TRBJ2-7	CASSIVNRDRGHEQYF	TGTGCCAGCAGCATTGTAAACCGGGACAGGGGACACGAGCAGTACTTC
TRBD1	-	TRBV10-2	TRBJ1-1	CASSRTGGFGGNTEAFF	TGCGCCAGCAGCCGGACAGGGGGCTTCGGGGGAAACACTGAAGCTTTCTTT
-	few	TRBV13	TRBJ1-6	CASSSRDVSVNSPLHF	TGTGCCAGCAGCTCAAGAGACGTTTCCGTTAATTCACCCCTCCACTTT
-	-	TRBV14	TRBJ1-2	CASSRERDYGYTF	TGTGCCAGCAGCCGAGAGCGGGACTATGGCTACACCTTC
-	-	TRBV19	TRBJ1-3	CASSIGGPGNTIYF	TGTGCCAGTAGTATAGGAGGTCCTGGAAACACCATATATTTT
TRBD2	-	TRBV4-3	TRBJ2-5	CASSQTRLAGGPLGETQYF	TGCGCCAGCAGCCAAACCCGCCTAGCGGGGGGGCCTTTAGGAGAGACCCAGTACTTC
TRBD2	-	TRBV29-1	TRBJ2-1	CSVAWWTSQDEQFF	TGCAGCGTTGCTTGGTGGACTAGCCAGGATGAGCAGTTCTTC